The sequence of this T cell receptor (beta chain) was determined in a study of cytomegalovirus exposure and HLA in healthy donors. In the study overall: Falling in the Caucasian-associated ancestry cluster were about 82% of under 450 genotyped donors.

CDR1 and CDR2 (germline): SGHRS, YFSETQ. The junction had 11 bases not matched to a gene; V was cut back by 5 bases and J by 5 bases. The CDR3 runs to 16 residues. Study outcomes and limitations: Association of around 17,000 TCR beta sequences with HLA alleles was found at 0.05 false discovery rate in a later analysis. Cytomegalovirus association was assigned to under 200 TCR beta chains. Segments of the TCR beta V type were, in most cases, productive about 87% or about 30% of the time in an earlier analysis.

A multiplex PCR was run with 60 Vbeta primers and 13 Jbeta primers. Sequenced by immunoSEQ multiplex PCR; TCRdb stores in-frame clones only, minus some. The sample shows 200,000 or so clones, over 65% of them seen only once. This clone was found once. Antigen specificity is unknown. This clonotype was obtained from a human donor in good health. Sample: PBMCs. The chain has TRBV5-1 and TRBJ2-1; 9 bases fit TRBD2. CDR3 nucleotide sequence: TGCGCCAGCAGATATAATGGCGGGAGGGCCAACAATGAGCAGTTCTTC. This encodes CASRYNGGRANNEQFF.